Below are 28 T cell receptor beta chains sequenced from a single sample in a study of OX40 agonist ivuxolimab in advanced cancers. Profiled with immunoSEQ multiplex PCR; TCRdb holds only in-frame clones, not every one. The sample shows about 100,000 clones, around nine tenths of them seen only once. Sample: CD4+ or CD8+ T cells sorted from blood, taken in a trial of the OX40 agonist ivuxolimab. The source is an adult with an advanced solid tumor such as melanoma, head and neck, liver or kidney cancer.

The chain couples TRBV6-1 to TRBJ1-5; TRBD1 aligns across 7 bases. CDR1 is MNHNS, CDR2 SASEGT, per germline. This CDR3 is 15 amino acids long. V shed 7 bases, J shed 4 bases, and the junction held 10 bases outside the gene matches. The CDR3 DNA sequence: TGTGCCAGCACGGCCGGCGGGACAGTGAATCAGCCCCAGCATTTT. Its translation: CASTAGGTVNQPQHF.

The chain recombines TRBV7-9 with TRBJ1-3; D is perhaps TRBD1 (5 bases). Trimming took 1 base from V and 0 from J, leaving 13 bases between them. The CDR3 loop spans 17 amino acids. Per the germline V gene, CDR1 is SEHNR and CDR2 is FQNEAQ (reference sequence). CDR3 residues: CASSLGDGTISGNTIYF. The CDR3 nucleotides are TGTGCCAGCAGCTTAGGGGATGGGACTATCTCTGGAAACACCATATATTTT.

The sample holds a few counts of this clone. The CDR3 sequence: CSADEAGVFF. The CDR3 DNA is TGCAGCGCGGATGAGGCAGGGGTGTTCTTC. The gene calls are TRBV29-1 and TRBJ2-1; tentative D call: TRBD1 (6 bases). From germline, CDR1 is SQVTM and CDR2 ANQGSEA. The CDR3 has 10 amino acids. The germline V and J ends were trimmed by 7 bases and 15 bases, with 16 bases remaining between them.

The V gene is TRBV11-2, the J gene TRBJ2-7, with D tentatively TRBD1 (6 bases). Trimming left V 5 bases short and J 1 base short, with 15 bases between. Germline loops: CDR1 SGHAT, CDR2 FQNNGV. This CDR3 contains 15 residues. CDR3: CASSQGHSNSYEQYF. The DNA of the CDR3 is TGTGCCAGCAGCCAGGGACACTCTAATTCCTACGAGCAGTACTTC. Full variable domain (outside the CDR3, taken from reference TRBV11-2 and TRBJ2-7): EAGVAQSPRYKIIEKRQSVAFWCNPISGHATLYWYQQILGQGPKLLIQFQNNGVVDDSQLPKDRFSAERLKGVDSTLKIQPAKLEDSAVYLCASSQGHSNSYEQYFGPGTRLTVT.

This clone occurred once. The chain carries TRBV19 and TRBJ2-2, with D hard to call. CDR1 and CDR2 (germline): LNHDA, SQIVND (reference sequence). This CDR3 is built from 16 residues. V was shortened by 7 bases and J by 3 bases, with 18 bases between the two germline ends. As DNA, the CDR3 is TGTGCCAGTACCACCCCCGCGGCCCTTTACACCGGGGAGCTGTTTTTT. Its translation: CASTTPAALYTGELFF.

V gene TRBV4-2 combines with J gene TRBJ2-7, with D perhaps TRBD2 (6 bases). The CDR3 has 15 amino acids. The V gene's germline CDR1 is LGHNA and CDR2 YNFKEQ. V was shortened by 4 bases and J by 4 bases, with 17 bases between the two germline ends. The CDR3 region is CASSLGGIKGYEQYF. The CDR3 bases are TGTGCCAGCAGCCTAGGCGGGATTAAGGGTTACGAGCAGTACTTC.

The chain uses TRBV2 and TRBJ2-5; possible D gene TRBD2, 5 bases. CDR1 is SNHLY, CDR2 FYNNEI, per germline. V gave up 4 bases and J gave up 2 bases, with 14 bases separating them. The CDR3 is made up of 15 amino acids. CDR3 DNA sequence: TGTGCCAGCAGTGCTGAATCGGGCGGGCAAGAGACCCAGTACTTC. Translated, it gives CASSAESGGQETQYF.

This clone was picked up one time. The chain employs TRBV10-3 and TRBJ1-2; D call uncertain. Germline assignment: CDR1 ENHRY and CDR2 SYGVKD. The ends were cut back, 2 bases at V and 4 bases at J, with 8 bases in the middle. This CDR3 comprises 13 residues. This chain's CDR3 is CAISERQTYGYTF. Here the CDR3 DNA reads TGTGCCATCAGTGAGAGGCAGACCTATGGCTACACCTTC.

J is TRBJ1-2 and V is TRBV7-9; D gene unclear. Germline V CDR1 and CDR2: SEHNR, FQNEAQ (reference sequence). Trimming removed 3 bases from V and 4 bases from J, with 15 bases in between. CDR3 length equals 15 residues. The CDR3 protein is CASSFGEMAAYGYTF. The CDR3, as DNA: TGTGCCAGCAGCTTCGGGGAGATGGCGGCCTATGGCTACACCTTC.

The CDR3 is CATDRQNTEAFF. The CDR3 bases are TGTGCCACCGACAGGCAGAACACTGAAGCTTTCTTT. The chain links TRBV28 to TRBJ1-1; possible D gene TRBD1, 6 bases. The CDR3 consists of 12 residues. Trimming took off 10 bases at V and 1 base at J, with 10 bases between the two ends. Germline values: CDR1 MDHEN, CDR2 SYDVKM.

The chain joins TRBV11-2 to TRBJ2-7; either TRBD1 or TRBD2 may fit D (6 bases each). The CDR3 contains 18 residues. Between the trimmed V and J ends, which lost 0 bases and 2 bases, there was a span of 20 bases. The V gene's germline CDR1 is SGHAT and CDR2 FQNNGV. The DNA of the CDR3 is TGTGCCAGCAGCTTAGATTGGCGGGACACCAGACTCACCTACGAGCAGTACTTC. This gives the protein CASSLDWRDTRLTYEQYF.

The DNA of the CDR3 is TGTGCCAGCAGCTTAGGGGGGCAGGGGACCACAGATACGCAGTATTTT. Translated, it gives CASSLGGQGTTDTQYF. The chain uses TRBV7-3 and TRBJ2-3; perhaps D is TRBD1 or TRBD2 (6 bases each). Trimming cost V 2 bases and J 2 bases, with 14 bases left between them. This CDR3 comprises 16 residues. Germline assignment: CDR1 SGHTA and CDR2 FQGTGA.

The V and J genes are TRBV5-1 and TRBJ2-1, with 9 nucleotides matching TRBD2. V lost 5 bases, J lost 4 bases, and 10 bases stayed unmatched. Per the germline V gene, CDR1 is SGHRS and CDR2 is YFSETQ. CDR3 size: 16 residues. The CDR3 coding sequence is TGCGCCAGCAGTTCCGGGATAGCGGGAGCTTACAATGAGCAGTTCTTC. Translating it yields CASSSGIAGAYNEQFF. Full variable domain (outside the CDR3, taken from reference TRBV5-1 and TRBJ2-1): KAGVTQTPRYLIKTRGQQVTLSCSPISGHRSVSWYQQTPGQGLQFLFEYFSETQRNKGNFPGRFSGRQFSNSRSEMNVSTLELGDSALYLCASSSGIAGAYNEQFFGPGTRLTVL.

The rearrangement joins TRBV20-1 to TRBJ1-2, with unresolved D. The ends were cut back, 3 bases at V and 5 bases at J, with 7 bases in the middle. The CDR3 has 11 residues. Germline V gene sequence: CDR1 DFQATT, CDR2 SNEGSKA (reference sequence). CDR3: CSASGVYGYTF. The CDR3 DNA sequence: TGCAGTGCTAGCGGCGTTTATGGCTACACCTTC.

CDR3 region: CASRAGTGEGYTF. DNA for the CDR3: TGTGCCAGCAGGGCAGGGACAGGGGAAGGCTACACCTTC. The V and J genes are TRBV2 and TRBJ1-2; 10 positions match TRBD1. The CDR3 extends over 13 amino acids. V lost 6 bases and J lost 8; bases outside the gene matches: 6. Germline-derived CDR1 and CDR2 are SNHLY and FYNNEI.

The rearrangement links TRBV5-1 to TRBJ2-3; 12 bases map to TRBD2. Germline trimming cut 3 bases from V and 0 bases from J; bases unmatched to any gene: 8. The CDR3 spans 18 residues. The germline gives CDR1 SGHRS, CDR2 YFSETQ. CDR3 amino acids: CASSWRLAGELSTDTQYF. The CDR3 DNA is TGCGCCAGCAGCTGGAGACTAGCGGGGGAACTAAGCACAGATACGCAGTATTTT.

The chain carries TRBV20-1 and TRBJ2-7; D gene unclear. The germline V and J ends were trimmed by 3 bases and 5 bases, with 5 bases remaining between them. This CDR3 contains 10 residues. The germline V gene has CDR1 DFQATT and CDR2 SNEGSKA (reference sequence). The CDR3 loop is CSASINEQYF. The CDR3 nucleotides are TGCAGTGCTAGTATAAACGAGCAGTACTTC.

The rearrangement joins TRBV5-1 to TRBJ2-6; D possibly corresponds to TRBD1 (5 bases). The CDR3 runs 19 residues. Per the germline V gene, CDR1 is SGHRS and CDR2 is YFSETQ. V lost 5 bases, J lost 1 base, and 22 bases lay in between. CDR3: CASRASPTARASGANVLTF. The CDR3 DNA is TGCGCCAGCAGGGCCAGTCCGACAGCCCGAGCTTCTGGGGCCAACGTCCTGACTTTC. Based on the CDR3 plus reference TRBV5-1 and TRBJ2-6, the full variable domain is KAGVTQTPRYLIKTRGQQVTLSCSPISGHRSVSWYQQTPGQGLQFLFEYFSETQRNKGNFPGRFSGRQFSNSRSEMNVSTLELGDSALYLCASRASPTARASGANVLTFGAGSRLTVL.

A single count supports this clone. The chain has TRBV19 and TRBJ2-1; TRBD2 agrees at 9 bases. V was pared by 5 bases and J by 7 bases, with 18 bases of the junction left unmatched. The CDR3 loop spans 18 amino acids. CDR1 and CDR2 from the germline V gene are LNHDA and SQIVND (reference sequence). The CDR3 loop reads CASSASSGLAQRLNEQFF. The CDR3 coding sequence is TGTGCCAGTAGTGCCAGCTCGGGACTAGCCCAACGGCTAAATGAGCAGTTCTTC.

The chain employs TRBV27 and TRBJ2-1; TRBD2 matches at 15 bases. The CDR3 sequence is 18 residues long. V dropped 2 bases and J dropped 6; count of bases not matched to a gene: 8. The germline V gene encodes CDR1 MNHEY and CDR2 SMNVEV (reference sequence). CDR3 in DNA: TGTGCCAGCAGTTTAAGCGGACTAGCGGGAGGGGCTAGCAATGAGCAGTTCTTC. Translation: CASSLSGLAGGASNEQFF.

The chain joins TRBV14 to TRBJ2-1, with TRBD1 matching 9 bases. CDR3 size: 14 residues. Germline V lookup: CDR1 SGHDN, CDR2 FVKESK. Trimming took 1 base from V and 6 from J; bases not matched to a gene: 1. The CDR3 region has the DNA TGTGCCAGCAGCCAAGCGGGACAGGGCAATGAGCAGTTCTTC. This gives the protein CASSQAGQGNEQFF. The whole variable domain, filled in from reference TRBV14 and TRBJ2-1, reads EAGVTQFPSHSVIEKGQTVTLRCDPISGHDNLYWYRRVMGKEIKFLLHFVKESKQDESGMPNNRFLAERTGGTYSTLKVQPAELEDSGVYFCASSQAGQGNEQFFGPGTRLTVL.

The chain employs TRBV5-4 and TRBJ2-2; TRBD2 is a possible D gene (6 bases). The germline V gene encodes CDR1 SGHNT and CDR2 YYREEE (reference sequence). The CDR3 is 15 amino acids. The ends were cut back, 6 bases at V and 2 bases at J, with 14 bases in the middle. DNA for the CDR3: TGTGCCAGCACAAGGACGGGACTCAACACCGGGGAGCTGTTTTTT. This encodes CASTRTGLNTGELFF.

The chain has TRBV10-3 and TRBJ2-3; D is unclear. The CDR3 runs to 14 residues. CDR1 ENHRY and CDR2 SYGVKD come from the germline V gene. Trimming took off 3 bases at V and 2 bases at J, with 9 bases between the two ends. The CDR3 reads CAISEGHPTDTQYF. CDR3 in DNA: TGTGCCATCAGTGAAGGGCACCCCACAGATACGCAGTATTTT.

V gene TRBV6-1 combines with J gene TRBJ2-1, with 9 bases matching TRBD2. V was clipped by 0 bases and J by 3 bases; unmatched bases: 9. CDR1 is MNHNS and CDR2 is SASEGT in the germline V gene. The CDR3 is 18 residues long. The chain's CDR3 is CASSEARGVLAGYNEQFF. CDR3 DNA: TGTGCCAGCAGTGAAGCGCGAGGTGTACTAGCGGGCTACAATGAGCAGTTCTTC.

In regard to this clone: Other nucleotide sequences from this sample produce the same CDR3. The gene calls are TRBV7-2 and TRBJ2-5; D is undetermined. The CDR3 spans 15 residues. The V and J ends lost 1 base and 1 base respectively, with 10 bases between them. CDR1 is SGHTA, CDR2 FQGNSA, per germline. The CDR3 bases are TGTGCCAGCAGCTTAGATGGGCGGAGCCAAGAGACCCAGTACTTC. Translation: CASSLDGRSQETQYF.

In this sample, this clone turned up a few times. The V and J genes are TRBV7-3 and TRBJ2-1; D gene ambiguous. Germline CDR1 reads SGHTA; CDR2 reads FQGTGA. The V end lost 6 bases, the J end lost 0 bases, and 12 bases lay between the germline ends. CDR3 length: 15 residues. The CDR3 DNA is TGTGCCAGCAGTCTATACCGGAGCTCCTACAATGAGCAGTTCTTC. Translating gives CASSLYRSSYNEQFF.

The chain has TRBV5-1 and TRBJ2-6; possible D gene TRBD2, 9 bases. V gave up 0 bases and J gave up 2 bases, with 24 bases separating them. This CDR3 spans 21 amino acids. CDR1 and CDR2 from the germline V gene are SGHRS and YFSETQ. CDR3 sequence (DNA): TGCGCCAGCAGCTTGGTGGCGGGAGGGACAGGTGGTTTCGCTGGGGCCAACGTCCTGACTTTC. Protein sequence: CASSLVAGGTGGFAGANVLTF. The whole variable domain, filled in from reference TRBV5-1 and TRBJ2-6, reads KAGVTQTPRYLIKTRGQQVTLSCSPISGHRSVSWYQQTPGQGLQFLFEYFSETQRNKGNFPGRFSGRQFSNSRSEMNVSTLELGDSALYLCASSLVAGGTGGFAGANVLTFGAGSRLTVL.

This chain uses TRBV7-2 with TRBJ2-1; a possible D gene is TRBD2 (6 bases). V shed 1 base and J shed 4 bases, with 11 bases lying between them. CDR3 length: 15 amino acids. The germline CDR1 and CDR2 sequences are SGHTA and FQGNSA. The CDR3 coding sequence is TGTGCCAGCAGCTTAGTTTCGGCGGGGTACAATGAGCAGTTCTTC. As protein: CASSLVSAGYNEQFF. The full variable domain, in which reference TRBV7-2 and TRBJ2-1 provide the parts outside the CDR3, is GAGVSQSPSNKVTEKGKDVELRCDPISGHTALYWYRQSLGQGLEFLIYFQGNSAPDKSGLPSDRFSAERTGGSVSTLTIQRTQQEDSAVYLCASSLVSAGYNEQFFGPGTRLTVL.